These T cell receptor beta chains were read from a single sample in a study of early T cells in non-severe SARS-CoV-2 infection. TCRdb re-derived calls from the 5' RACE reads in MiXCR, one entry per CDR3 protein. The sample includes over 25,000 distinct CDR3 sequences, 9.5% to 10% of them seen just once. The sample consisted of whole blood. These receptors were obtained from an adult who was a healthcare worker with PCR-confirmed SARS-CoV-2 infection or an uninfected control (not recorded which). Both conserved end residues are part of each CDR3. The order of the fields is J gene, clone size, D gene, V gene, CDR3 protein, CDR3 DNA. A D gene is named only where the DNA matches it firmly. Only part of the rows carry a size: once, few, many, or a class if the clone is expanded.

TRBJ2-1,few,NA,TRBV12-3/TRBV12-4,CASTKYGVIGNEQFF,TGTGCCAGCACTAAATACGGGGTGATAGGGAATGAGCAGTTCTTC
TRBJ1-1,many,TRBD1,TRBV10-2,CASSEHQGVGTEAFF,TGCGCCAGCAGTGAGCACCAGGGGGTTGGCACTGAAGCTTTCTTT
TRBJ1-6,few,NA,TRBV5-6,CASSFSGTITPLHF,TGTGCCAGCAGCTTCTCCGGGACAATTACACCCCTCCACTTT
TRBJ1-6,many,NA,TRBV4-3,CASSRETSALNSPLHF,TGCGCCAGCAGTCGAGAGACCTCGGCGCTGAATTCACCCCTCCACTTT
TRBJ1-6,many,NA,TRBV12-3/TRBV12-4,CASSFVFGSPLHF,TGTGCCAGCAGTTTTGTTTTCGGATCACCCCTCCACTTT
TRBJ1-5,many,NA,TRBV10-2,CASSNPPGRGNQPQHF,TGCGCCAGCTCTAACCCTCCCGGACGGGGCAATCAGCCCCAGCATTTT
TRBJ1-5,medium-sized,NA,TRBV12-3/TRBV12-4,CASRLGGRNQPQHF,TGTGCCAGCCGATTGGGCGGACGCAATCAGCCCCAGCATTTT
TRBJ2-1,many,NA,TRBV24-1,CAVGTDNNEQFF,TGTGCCGTCGGGACGGATAACAATGAGCAGTTCTTC
TRBJ2-1,medium-sized,NA,TRBV10-1,CASSESPGDNNEQFF,TGCGCCAGCAGTGAGTCGCCAGGGGATAACAATGAGCAGTTCTTC
TRBJ1-6,NA,TRBD1,TRBV12-5,CASEAGQGVSPLHF,TGTGCTAGTGAAGCGGGACAGGGGGTTTCACCCCTCCACTTT
TRBJ2-1,many,NA,TRBV4-3,CASSQEGEKQFF,TGCGCCAGCAGCCAAGAAGGAGAGAAGCAGTTCTTC
TRBJ1-6,many,NA,TRBV12-3/TRBV12-4,CASSSERYNSPLHF,TGTGCCAGCAGTTCGGAACGGTATAATTCACCCCTCCACTTT
TRBJ2-5,many,TRBD1,TRBV7-7,CASIGTGEETQYF,TGTGCCAGCATCGGGACAGGAGAAGAGACCCAGTACTTC
TRBJ1-2,few,NA,TRBV10-3,CAIREENYGYTF,TGTGCCATCAGAGAGGAAAACTATGGCTACACCTTC
TRBJ2-7,NA,NA,TRBV5-6,CASSLVGFEQYF,TGTGCCAGCAGCTTGGTAGGTTTCGAGCAGTACTTC
TRBJ2-2,NA,NA,TRBV6-6,CASSPSANTGELFF,TGTGCCAGCAGCCCGAGCGCGAACACCGGGGAGCTGTTTTTT
TRBJ1-1,NA,NA,TRBV6-1,CASSEARGTEAFF,TGTGCCAGCAGTGAAGCCAGGGGCACTGAAGCTTTCTTT
TRBJ2-3,many,NA,TRBV7-9,CASSLRDPASTDTQYF,TGTGCCAGCAGCCTCCGGGACCCCGCTAGCACAGATACGCAGTATTTT
TRBJ1-5,many,TRBD1,TRBV12-3/TRBV12-4,CASTGQGKQPQHF,TGTGCCAGCACTGGACAGGGAAAACAGCCCCAGCATTTT
TRBJ1-4,many,NA,TRBV7-6,CASSASDRMSTEKLFF,TGTGCCAGCAGCGCCAGCGACAGGATGTCAACTGAAAAACTGTTTTTT